The 29 T cell receptor beta chains in this list originate from one sample, sequenced in a study of OX40 agonist ivuxolimab in advanced cancers. Clones were read by immunoSEQ multiplex PCR, and TCRdb kept only the in-frame ones, dropping some. Among 100,000 to 110,000 clones listed, 91% were seen once. The sequencing used CD4+ or CD8+ T cells sorted from blood, collected in a trial of the OX40 agonist ivuxolimab. These receptors originate from an adult with an advanced solid tumor such as melanoma, head and neck, liver or kidney cancer.

V and J are TRBV7-2 and TRBJ1-5; TRBD1 might be the D (5 bases). The CDR3 runs 14 residues. Trimming stripped 0 bases from V and 2 bases from J, with 5 bases between. Germline loops: CDR1 SGHTA, CDR2 FQGNSA. In DNA, the CDR3 is TGTGCCAGCAGCTTAGCAGGGGGCAATCAGCCCCAGCATTTT. This gives the protein CASSLAGGNQPQHF.

The chain employs TRBV7-9 and TRBJ2-3; D not resolved. The germline V gene has CDR1 SEHNR and CDR2 FQNEAQ (reference sequence). V was shortened by 5 bases and J by 3 bases, with 12 bases between the two germline ends. The CDR3 is 14 residues long. CDR3 in DNA: TGTGCCAGCAGCGTAGGGTTTTCGACAGATACGCAGTATTTT. Translating it yields CASSVGFSTDTQYF.

The chain couples TRBV2 to TRBJ1-1; possibly TRBD1 for D (5 bases). The V and J ends lost 3 bases and 7 bases respectively, with 9 bases between them. From germline, CDR1 is SNHLY and CDR2 FYNNEI. The CDR3 extends over 12 amino acids. CDR3 amino acids: CASSDWGVEAFF. CDR3 nucleotides: TGTGCCAGCAGTGATTGGGGCGTTGAAGCTTTCTTT.

The chain uses TRBV10-3 and TRBJ2-1; 8 bases agree with TRBD2. The length of the CDR3 is 14 residues. V was clipped by 11 bases and J by 4 bases; unmatched bases: 10. The germline V gene has CDR1 ENHRY and CDR2 SYGVKD. The CDR3 region has the DNA TGTGCCTCCGCGGGGGGAGGCGGTTACAATGAGCAGTTCTTC. Amino acid sequence: CASAGGGGYNEQFF.

The V gene is TRBV30, the J gene TRBJ2-7, with TRBD1 matching over 9 bases. Germline CDR1 and CDR2: GTSNPN and SVGIG (reference sequence). The ends lost 1 base at V and 5 bases at J; junction bases unmatched: 3. This CDR3 region has 13 residues. CDR3 DNA: TGTGCCTGGAGTGAACAGGGGGCCCACGAGCAGTACTTC. This encodes CAWSEQGAHEQYF.

This clone was observed a single time. This chain connects TRBV7-9 to TRBJ2-7, with D perhaps matching TRBD2 (5 bases). The V gene's germline CDR1 is SEHNR and CDR2 FQNEAQ (reference sequence). The CDR3 sequence is 13 residues long. The ends were cut back, 4 bases at V and 7 bases at J, with 14 bases in the middle. The CDR3: CASSSRGPGEQYF. The CDR3 DNA reads TGTGCCAGCAGCTCCCGCGGGCCGGGGGAGCAGTACTTC. The whole variable domain, filled in from reference TRBV7-9 and TRBJ2-7, reads DTGVSQNPRHKITKRGQNVTFRCDPISEHNRLYWYRQTLGQGPEFLTYFQNEAQLEKSRLLSDRFSAERPKGSFSTLEIQRTEQGDSAMYLCASSSRGPGEQYFGPGTRLTVT.

The chain links TRBV7-9 to TRBJ2-1; TRBD2 is a possible D gene (5 bases). Germline lookup yields CDR1 SEHNR and CDR2 FQNEAQ (reference sequence). Trimming stripped 1 base from V and 9 bases from J, with 10 bases between. This CDR3 comprises 13 residues. The CDR3 here is CASSLVAGPEQFF. For the CDR3, the DNA is TGTGCCAGCAGCTTAGTTGCGGGTCCTGAGCAGTTCTTC.

The chain uses TRBV7-6 and TRBJ2-5; 10 positions agree with TRBD1. V lost 6 bases to trimming and J lost 6 bases; unmatched junction nucleotides: 7. There are 14 residues in the CDR3. Germline-derived CDR1 and CDR2 are SGHVS and FNYEAQ. The CDR3, as DNA: TGTGCCAGCAGGCCGGGACAGGGGTTGCAGACCCAGTACTTC. This codes for CASRPGQGLQTQYF. Combining the CDR3 with reference TRBV7-6 and TRBJ2-5 gives the whole variable domain GAGVSQSPRYKVTKRGQDVALRCDPISGHVSLYWYRQALGQGPEFLTYFNYEAQQDKSGLPNDRFSAERPEGSISTLTIQRTEQRDSAMYRCASRPGQGLQTQYFGPGTRLLVL.

V gene TRBV5-1 combines with J gene TRBJ2-5, with D hard to call. V gave up 0 bases and J gave up 3 bases, with 3 bases separating them. CDR3 length: 12 amino acids. Germline lookup yields CDR1 SGHRS and CDR2 YFSETQ. CDR3 nucleotides: TGCGCCAGCAGCTTGGAGAAAGAGACCCAGTACTTC. Its translation is CASSLEKETQYF.

V gene TRBV27 combines with J gene TRBJ1-1; the match to TRBD1 covers 8 bases. V shed 10 bases, J shed 1 base, and the junction held 8 bases outside the gene matches. Germline V gene lookup returns CDR1 MNHEY and CDR2 SMNVEV (reference sequence). There are 14 residues in the CDR3. The CDR3 coding sequence is TGTGCCACCAAGGACAGGGTTCGGAACACTGAAGCTTTCTTT. It codes for CATKDRVRNTEAFF.

This clone came up once. As DNA, the CDR3 is TGTGCCAGCAGTCTCAGTTACCAAGAGACCCAGTACTTC. Protein product: CASSLSYQETQYF. J is TRBJ2-5 and V is TRBV5-4; D is uncertain. CDR1 is SGHNT and CDR2 is YYREEE in the germline V gene (reference sequence). V gave up 5 bases and J gave up 0 bases, with 8 bases separating them. This CDR3 contains 13 residues. Complete variable domain (other parts from reference TRBV5-4 and TRBJ2-5): ETGVTQSPTHLIKTRGQQVTLRCSSQSGHNTVSWYQQALGQGPQFIFQYYREEENGRGNFPPRFSGLQFPNYSSELNVNALELDDSALYLCASSLSYQETQYFGPGTRLLVL.

The CDR3 DNA is TGCGCCAGCAGCGCACGAACTAGCACAGATACGCAGTATTTT. This sequence encodes CASSARTSTDTQYF. The chain joins TRBV4-3 to TRBJ2-3; D call uncertain. The CDR3 runs to 14 residues. CDR1 is LGHNA and CDR2 is YSLEER in the germline V gene. Trimming stripped 5 bases from V and 0 bases from J, with 9 bases between.

The chain has TRBV27 and TRBJ1-5; 7 bases agree with TRBD1. The CDR3 extends over 13 amino acids. Per germline, CDR1 MNHEY and CDR2 SMNVEV (reference sequence). The V gene end was trimmed by 5 bases and the J gene end by 7 bases; junction bases not matched to a gene: 5. The DNA for the CDR3 is TGTGCCAGCAGTCCCGACAGGGACCAGCCCCAGCATTTT. Its protein product is CASSPDRDQPQHF.

This chain uses TRBV11-2 with TRBJ1-3; no clear D. This CDR3 is 14 amino acids long. Germline CDR1 SGHAT, CDR2 FQNNGV. The V end was cut by 4 bases, the J end by 7 bases, with 14 bases between. The CDR3 DNA sequence: TGTGCCAGCAGCTCGATCTCCCTCGGGAACACCATATATTTT. Amino acid sequence: CASSSISLGNTIYF.

The chain has TRBV7-9 and TRBJ1-4; 9 bases map to TRBD1. Germline lookup yields CDR1 SEHNR and CDR2 FQNEAQ (reference sequence). V shed 7 bases, J shed 8 bases, and the junction held 11 bases outside the gene matches. This CDR3 spans 15 amino acids. CDR3 nucleotide sequence: TGTGCCAGCACCCCGACAGGGGGACGTAGAGAAAAACTGTTTTTT. Encoded protein: CASTPTGGRREKLFF.

This chain uses TRBV7-2 with TRBJ2-7; possibly TRBD1 or TRBD2 for D (6 bases each). The CDR3 loop spans 13 amino acids. Germline V gives CDR1 SGHTA, CDR2 FQGNSA. The germline V and J ends were trimmed by 0 bases and 6 bases, with 9 bases remaining between them. The CDR3 DNA follows: TGTGCCAGCAGCTTAGCCAGGGGAGGCGAGCAGTACTTC. Translation: CASSLARGGEQYF.

Here the CDR3 DNA reads TGTGCTAGTGGTTTGCCGGACTTTCCTGAGGAGCTAGCCAAAAACATTCAGTACTTC. Its protein product is CASGLPDFPEELAKNIQYF. V gene TRBV12-5 combines with J gene TRBJ2-4; tentative D call: TRBD2 (5 bases). The CDR3 is 19 amino acids. Germline V gives CDR1 LGHNT, CDR2 FRNRAP. Trimming shortened V by 2 bases and J by 0 bases, and 20 bases separated the two germline ends.

The CDR3 is CASSKEGWGQSSYEQYF. CDR3 nucleotide sequence: TGTGCCAGCAGCAAAGAAGGGTGGGGGCAGAGCTCCTACGAGCAGTACTTC. The chain carries TRBV7-8 and TRBJ2-7, with TRBD1 as a possible D gene (6 bases). The CDR3 spans 17 residues. Trimming stripped 5 bases from V and 0 bases from J, with 20 bases between. Per germline, CDR1 SGHVS and CDR2 FQNEAQ.

This clone was counted only a few times. V is TRBV7-2 and J is TRBJ2-7; 8 bases map to TRBD2. The CDR3 extends over 16 amino acids. The J segment lost 2 bases and the V segment lost 4 bases, leaving 10 bases of the junction unmatched. Germline lookup yields CDR1 SGHTA and CDR2 FQGNSA. The CDR3 nucleotides are TGTGCCAGCAGCTCCGTTGGTAGCGGGATTCCCTACGAGCAGTACTTC. Its protein product is CASSSVGSGIPYEQYF.

The chain joins TRBV29-1 to TRBJ2-5, with no clear D. This CDR3 comprises 13 residues. V lost 6 bases and J 1 base, leaving 12 bases between the germline ends. The V gene's germline CDR1 is SQVTM and CDR2 ANQGSEA. CDR3 region: CSVRTLGQETQYF. The CDR3 DNA is TGCAGCGTCAGGACCCTCGGCCAAGAGACCCAGTACTTC.

The genes are TRBV12-5 and TRBJ2-7; D is unclear. The germline gives CDR1 LGHNT, CDR2 FRNRAP. The germline V and J ends were trimmed by 6 bases and 5 bases, with 11 bases remaining between them. The CDR3 totals 12 residues. The CDR3 DNA follows: TGTGCTAGTGGGCCGATATCCCACGAGCAGTACTTC. It is translated as CASGPISHEQYF.

The gene calls are TRBV27 and TRBJ1-2; 8 bases align to TRBD1. J gave up 4 bases and V 7 bases, and 14 bases lay outside the gene matches. The CDR3 totals 16 residues. Germline lookup yields CDR1 MNHEY and CDR2 SMNVEV (reference sequence). CDR3 DNA sequence: TGTGCCAGCATCCCCTCCGGGACAGGAGCCCGCTATGGCTACACCTTC. This codes for CASIPSGTGARYGYTF.

The count of this clone is one. The gene calls are TRBV6-5 and TRBJ1-5; D is ambiguous. Per the germline V gene, CDR1 is MNHEY and CDR2 is SVGAGI. The CDR3 covers 15 residues. Trimming took 0 bases from V and 5 from J, leaving 11 bases between them. The CDR3 DNA reads as TGTGCCAGCAGTTACTCCGCTGGGCGGTATCAGCCCCAGCATTTT. It specifies CASSYSAGRYQPQHF.

The chain joins TRBV28 to TRBJ1-2, with D unresolved. The CDR3 loop spans 17 amino acids. The V and J ends lost 1 base and 3 bases respectively, with 18 bases between them. CDR1 is MDHEN, CDR2 SYDVKM, per germline. The chain's CDR3 is CASSLFSPLGGYYGYTF. Here the CDR3 DNA reads TGTGCCAGCAGTTTATTCTCTCCCTTGGGAGGTTACTATGGCTACACCTTC.

This sequence joins TRBV11-3 and TRBJ2-1; unclear D gene. CDR1 is SGHNT, CDR2 YENEEA, per germline. The V and J ends lost 1 base and 9 bases respectively, with 16 bases between them. This CDR3 spans 15 amino acids. The CDR3 coding sequence is TGTGCCAGCAGCTTAGCTATACTGGCCTCACGTGAGCAGTTCTTC. Translated: CASSLAILASREQFF.

V gene TRBV7-9 combines with J gene TRBJ1-3; TRBD1 aligns across 9 bases. The V gene end was trimmed by 4 bases and the J gene end by 8 bases; junction bases not matched to a gene: 9. Germline CDR1 and CDR2: SEHNR and FQNEAQ (reference sequence). The CDR3 is 15 amino acids. The CDR3 bases are TGTGCCAGCAGCTCCGTAGGACAGGGGCTGGACACCATATATTTT. Protein product: CASSSVGQGLDTIYF.

The chain is built from TRBV29-1 and TRBJ2-2; D is uncertain. Germline lookup yields CDR1 SQVTM and CDR2 ANQGSEA. V shed 3 bases and J shed 2 bases, with 4 bases lying between them. The CDR3 consists of 12 residues. The CDR3 DNA reads as TGCAGCGTTGACGGCAACACCGGGGAGCTGTTTTTT. Amino acid sequence: CSVDGNTGELFF.

The CDR3 nucleotides are TGTGCCAGTAGTTTAGGGAAAAAGACTAGCGGGAGGGCCGACGAGCAGTACTTC. It is translated as CASSLGKKTSGRADEQYF. The V and J genes are TRBV19 and TRBJ2-7; 14 nucleotides align to TRBD2. This CDR3 contains 18 residues. The J segment lost 5 bases and the V segment lost 5 bases, leaving 14 bases of the junction unmatched. The germline gives CDR1 LNHDA, CDR2 SQIVND (reference sequence).

DNA for the CDR3: TGCGCCAGCAGCCAATGGGCTGATACGCAGTATTTT. Translation: CASSQWADTQYF. The chain recombines TRBV4-3 with TRBJ2-3; D remains ambiguous. The CDR3 sequence is 12 residues long. The V end lost 2 bases, the J end lost 6 bases, and 6 bases lay between the germline ends. Germline CDR1 reads LGHNA; CDR2 reads YSLEER.